This TCR beta chain was captured in a study of blood T cell repertoires in COVID-19. This CDR3 comprises 15 residues. In germline, CDR1 is MDHEN, CDR2 SYDVKM. Trimming removed 4 bases from V and 1 base from J; junction bases left unmatched: 3. Details on this clone: Other DNA sequences from this sample encode an identical CDR3 as well.

Method: immunoSEQ multiplex PCR; TCRdb's copy keeps in-frame clones and lacks some. This table holds approximately 250,000 clones, approximately 80% found once. Specimen: peripheral blood. The gene calls are TRBV28 and TRBJ2-7; 11 nucleotides line up with TRBD2. The origin of this receptor is a human donor in a cohort sampled during active COVID-19. The chain's CDR3 is CASSSIAGGSYEQYF. The CDR3 coding sequence is TGTGCCAGCAGTTCCATAGCGGGAGGGTCCTACGAGCAGTACTTC.